The 7 T cell receptor beta chains below were found in one sample sequenced in a study of cytomegalovirus exposure and HLA in healthy donors. This PCR relied on a set of 60 Vbeta primers and 13 Jbeta primers. Sequencing was performed with immunoSEQ multiplex PCR; in TCRdb, only in-frame clones are kept and a portion is missing. The sample contains about 110,000 clones, approximately 60% of which appear only once. The sample consisted of PBMCs. The receptors stem from a woman aged 25 to 39 in good health and CMV-seronegative.

This clone has just a few counts. This chain uses TRBV4-2 with TRBJ2-6; TRBD2 matches 11 bases. Germline V CDR1 and CDR2: LGHNA, YNFKEQ. Germline trimming cut 0 bases from V and 0 bases from J; bases unmatched to any gene: 1. The CDR3 covers 18 residues. DNA for the CDR3: TGTGCCAGCAGCCAAGATGGACTAGCGGGCTCTGGGGCCAACGTCCTGACTTTC. It yields the protein CASSQDGLAGSGANVLTF.

The V gene is TRBV5-6, the J gene TRBJ2-1, with 8 bases aligning to TRBD2. V lost 5 bases to trimming and J lost 3 bases; unmatched junction nucleotides: 10. This CDR3 is 16 amino acids long. CDR1 SGHDT and CDR2 YYEEEE come from the germline V gene. DNA of the CDR3: TGTGCCAGCAGACTAATGACTAGCGCCTTCTACAATGAGCAGTTCTTC. This gives the protein CASRLMTSAFYNEQFF. Supplemented by reference TRBV5-6 and TRBJ2-1, the full variable domain reads DAGVTQSPTHLIKTRGQQVTLRCSPKSGHDTVSWYQQALGQGPQFIFQYYEEEERQRGNFPDRFSGHQFPNYSSELNVNALLLGDSALYLCASRLMTSAFYNEQFFGPGTRLTVL.

The V gene is TRBV19, the J gene TRBJ1-1, with D possibly being TRBD1 (6 bases). Germline assignment: CDR1 LNHDA and CDR2 SQIVND (reference sequence). The CDR3 has 12 residues. V was cut by 4 bases and J by 5 bases, with 8 bases left in between. This chain's CDR3 is CASSRGRTEAFF. For the CDR3, the DNA is TGTGCCAGTAGTAGGGGGCGGACTGAAGCTTTCTTT.

The chain is built from TRBV27 and TRBJ2-7; TRBD2 matches 10 bases. CDR1 is MNHEY, CDR2 SMNVEV, per germline (reference sequence). The CDR3 totals 14 residues. V lost 6 bases, J lost 3 bases, and 5 bases stayed unmatched. CDR3 nucleotide sequence: TGTGCCAGCAGGCTAGCGGGAGTACGCTACGAGCAGTACTTC. This codes for CASRLAGVRYEQYF.

V is TRBV7-2 and J is TRBJ2-1, with no clear D. Per the germline V gene, CDR1 is SGHTA and CDR2 is FQGNSA. V lost 5 bases and J 6 bases, leaving 8 bases between the germline ends. The CDR3 consists of 12 residues. CDR3 nucleotides: TGTGCCAGCAGCCCCGTTTTCAATGAGCAGTTCTTC. Translating gives CASSPVFNEQFF.

In its sample, this clone was seen a few times. The rearrangement links TRBV5-1 to TRBJ1-1; D may be TRBD1 (6 bases). Trimming stripped 1 base from V and 5 bases from J, with 12 bases between. CDR3 length: 14 residues. CDR1 and CDR2 from the germline V gene are SGHRS and YFSETQ. CDR3 sequence: CASSLREGGTEAFF. The CDR3 DNA reads as TGCGCCAGCAGCTTGCGGGAGGGGGGGACTGAAGCTTTCTTT.

The rearrangement joins TRBV28 to TRBJ2-5; possibly TRBD2 for D (5 bases). Trimming removed 2 bases from V and 5 bases from J, with 9 bases in between. The CDR3 is made up of 13 amino acids. Germline V gene lookup returns CDR1 MDHEN and CDR2 SYDVKM. This CDR3 reads CASSLRGWETQYF. The CDR3 nucleotides read TGTGCCAGCAGTTTAAGAGGGTGGGAGACCCAGTACTTC.